A selection of T cell receptor beta chains follows, all from one sample in a study of T cell repertoires in cytomegalovirus infection. Each CDR3 protein gets one entry after TCRdb re-called the reads with MiXCR. Of some 940,000 distinct CDR3 sequences in the sample, around 32% are singletons; the top ten hold about 14%. What these receptors recognize is not known. The sample was cultured CD8+ T cells from PBMCs, taken from culture after CMV antigen stimulation. These receptors originate from a human donor in good health (CMV status not recorded). Some clones in this sample may be carry-over from other donors' samples. The CDR3 runs from the conserved cysteine through the conserved F or W. The D gene is left open where the match is weak. Clone size, where shown, is once, few, many, or a class for clones that have expanded.

d_gene: -
j_gene: TRBJ1-1
abundance: -
v_gene: TRBV25-1
CDR3nt: TGTGCCAGCAGTGAAGATCAGGCCATGAACACTGAAGCTTTCTTT
CDR3aa: CASSEDQAMNTEAFF

d_gene: -
j_gene: TRBJ1-1
abundance: -
v_gene: TRBV10-3
CDR3nt: TGTGCCATCAGCTCCGGGACAATGAACACTGAAGCTTTCTTT
CDR3aa: CAISSGTMNTEAFF

d_gene: -
j_gene: TRBJ1-3
abundance: many
v_gene: TRBV7-6
CDR3nt: TGTGCCAGCAGCTTAGCGGTTGGAAACACCATATATTTT
CDR3aa: CASSLAVGNTIYF

d_gene: TRBD1
j_gene: TRBJ2-7
abundance: -
v_gene: TRBV27
CDR3nt: TGTGCCAGCAGTTGGACCGGGACAGATCCCCGGGACTTC
CDR3aa: CASSWTGTDPRDF

d_gene: -
j_gene: TRBJ2-7
abundance: many
v_gene: TRBV7-8
CDR3nt: TGTGCCAGCAGGATCTGGACGGGTGCCTACGAGCAGTACTTC
CDR3aa: CASRIWTGAYEQYF

d_gene: TRBD1
j_gene: TRBJ1-2
abundance: few
v_gene: TRBV7-9
CDR3nt: TGTGCCAGCCAAATCGGGGGGACAGGGAGCCATCCTAACTATGGCTACACCTTC
CDR3aa: CASQIGGTGSHPNYGYTF

d_gene: -
j_gene: TRBJ1-1
abundance: -
v_gene: TRBV7-9
CDR3nt: TGTGCCAGCAGCTTATTGCAGGGCCCGAACACTGAAGCTTTCTTT
CDR3aa: CASSLLQGPNTEAFF

d_gene: -
j_gene: TRBJ1-1
abundance: few
v_gene: TRBV2
CDR3nt: TGTGCCAGCTTTAAGGGAACTGAAGCTTTCTTT
CDR3aa: CASFKGTEAFF

d_gene: -
j_gene: TRBJ2-5
abundance: -
v_gene: TRBV7-6
CDR3nt: TGTGCCAGCAGCTTTCGGACAAGGAATGAGACCCAGTACTTC
CDR3aa: CASSFRTRNETQYF

d_gene: -
j_gene: TRBJ2-7
abundance: many
v_gene: TRBV28
CDR3nt: TGTGCCAGCAGGCCGAAGGGTCGTTACGAGCAGTACTTC
CDR3aa: CASRPKGRYEQYF

d_gene: -
j_gene: TRBJ1-2
abundance: -
v_gene: TRBV5-6
CDR3nt: TGTGCCAGCAGCTCGTATTACGACGGTCCCTATGGCTACACCTTC
CDR3aa: CASSSYYDGPYGYTF

d_gene: -
j_gene: TRBJ1-1
abundance: many
v_gene: TRBV19
CDR3nt: TGTGCCAGTAGTCTGGGGAGGAGCACTGAAGCTTTCTTT
CDR3aa: CASSLGRSTEAFF

d_gene: -
j_gene: TRBJ2-3
abundance: many
v_gene: TRBV7-9
CDR3nt: TGTGCCAGCGGAGGTGGGAGCACAGATACGCAGTATTTT
CDR3aa: CASGGGSTDTQYF

d_gene: -
j_gene: TRBJ2-5
abundance: -
v_gene: TRBV6-4
CDR3nt: TGTGCCAGCAGTGACGGGCTCGTCAGGGCAAAGACCCAGTACTTC
CDR3aa: CASSDGLVRAKTQYF

d_gene: -
j_gene: TRBJ1-5
abundance: few
v_gene: TRBV7-9
CDR3nt: TGTGCCAGCAGCCCCGGGGCACGGAAGCCCCAGCATTTT
CDR3aa: CASSPGARKPQHF

d_gene: -
j_gene: TRBJ2-7
abundance: -
v_gene: TRBV27
CDR3nt: TGTGCCAGCAGTTTGGCAGCCTCCCTCGGGGGCGAGCAGTACTTC
CDR3aa: CASSLAASLGGEQYF